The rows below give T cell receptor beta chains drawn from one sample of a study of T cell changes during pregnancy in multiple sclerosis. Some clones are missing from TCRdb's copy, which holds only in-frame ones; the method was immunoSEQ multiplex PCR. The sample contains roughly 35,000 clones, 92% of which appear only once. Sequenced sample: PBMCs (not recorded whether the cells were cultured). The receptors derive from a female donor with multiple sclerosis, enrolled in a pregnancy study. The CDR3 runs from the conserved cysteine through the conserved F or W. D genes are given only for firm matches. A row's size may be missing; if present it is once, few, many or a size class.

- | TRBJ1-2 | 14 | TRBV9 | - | CASTIGGMNYGYTF | TGTGCCAGCACGATAGGAGGCATGAACTATGGCTACACCTTC
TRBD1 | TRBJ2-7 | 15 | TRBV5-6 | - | CASSRYQGVAYEQYF | TGTGCCAGCAGCCGATACCAGGGGGTCGCCTACGAGCAGTACTTC
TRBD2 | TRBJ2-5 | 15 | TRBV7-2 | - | CASSLAGLAGGGQYF | TGTGCCAGCAGCTTAGCGGGACTAGCGGGAGGGGGCCAGTACTTC
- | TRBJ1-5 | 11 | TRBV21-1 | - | CASSKRTDVDF | TGTGCCAGCAGCAAAAGGACAGACGTCGATTTT
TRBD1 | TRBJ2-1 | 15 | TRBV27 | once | CATRLGQATHNEQFF | TGTGCCACCAGACTGGGACAGGCTACACACAATGAGCAGTTCTTC
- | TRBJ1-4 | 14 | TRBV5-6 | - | CASSLQIRDEKLFF | TGTGCCAGCAGCTTGCAAATTAGGGATGAAAAACTGTTTTTT
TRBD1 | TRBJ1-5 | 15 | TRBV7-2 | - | CASTMDRGSNQPQHF | TGTGCCAGCACCATGGACAGGGGCAGCAATCAGCCCCAGCATTTT
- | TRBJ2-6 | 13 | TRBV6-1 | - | CASSEEGANVLTF | TGTGCCAGCAGTGAGGAGGGGGCCAACGTCCTGACTTTC
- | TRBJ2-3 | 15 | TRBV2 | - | CASSDGAAQIETQYF | TGTGCCAGCAGTGATGGGGCGGCCCAAATTGAAACGCAGTATTTT
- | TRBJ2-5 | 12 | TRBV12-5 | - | CASGASLLTQYF | TGTGCTAGTGGTGCCAGTCTATTAACCCAGTACTTC
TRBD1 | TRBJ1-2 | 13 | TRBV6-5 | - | CASSRTGIYGYTF | TGTGCCAGCAGTCGGACAGGGATCTATGGCTACACCTTC
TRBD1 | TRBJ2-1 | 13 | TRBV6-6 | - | CASSYNRGYEQFF | TGTGCCAGCAGTTACAACAGGGGATATGAGCAGTTCTTC
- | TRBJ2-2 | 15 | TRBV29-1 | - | CSGDPDPMGTGELFF | TGCAGCGGCGATCCTGACCCCATGGGAACCGGGGAGCTGTTTTTT
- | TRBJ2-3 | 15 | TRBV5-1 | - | CASSLDLRGTDTQYF | TGCGCCAGCAGCTTGGATTTGCGGGGCACAGATACGCAGTATTTT
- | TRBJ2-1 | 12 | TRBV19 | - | CASISGYNEQFF | TGTGCCAGTATAAGCGGCTACAATGAGCAGTTCTTC
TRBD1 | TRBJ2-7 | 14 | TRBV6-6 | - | CASSKGQGAGEQYF | TGTGCCAGCAGTAAGGGACAGGGGGCGGGAGAGCAGTACTTC
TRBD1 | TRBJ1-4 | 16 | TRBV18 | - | CASSPRQGLSNEKLFF | TGTGCCAGCTCACCTAGACAGGGCTTGTCTAATGAAAAACTGTTTTTT
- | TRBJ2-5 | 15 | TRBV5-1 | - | CASSLVARPWETQYF | TGCGCCAGCAGCTTGGTTGCCAGGCCATGGGAGACCCAGTACTTC
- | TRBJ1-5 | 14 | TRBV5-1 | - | CASSFGAGDQPQHF | TGCGCCAGCAGCTTCGGAGCAGGGGATCAGCCCCAGCATTTT
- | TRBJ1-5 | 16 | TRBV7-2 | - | CASSLGAGSRGQPQHF | TGTGCCAGCAGCTTGGGGGCAGGGAGTAGGGGGCAGCCCCAGCATTTT
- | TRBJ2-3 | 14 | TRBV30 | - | CAWSKGGATDTQYF | TGTGCCTGGAGTAAAGGCGGGGCCACAGATACGCAGTATTTT
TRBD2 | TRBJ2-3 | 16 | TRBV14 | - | CASSREKRERADTQYF | TGTGCCAGCAGCCGGGAAAAGCGGGAGAGGGCAGATACGCAGTATTTT
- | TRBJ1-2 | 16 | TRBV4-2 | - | CASSQDRTDSSYGYTF | TGTGCCAGCAGCCAAGATCGGACGGACAGCTCCTATGGCTACACCTTC
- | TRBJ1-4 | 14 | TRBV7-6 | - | CASSLGRLNEKLFF | TGTGCCAGCAGCTTAGGCAGGCTTAATGAAAAACTGTTTTTT
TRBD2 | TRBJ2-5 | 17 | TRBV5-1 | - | CASSLTWGLAGEETQYF | TGCGCCAGCAGCTTGACGTGGGGACTAGCGGGAGAAGAGACCCAGTACTTC
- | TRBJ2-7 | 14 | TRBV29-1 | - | CSVVGRALSYEQYF | TGCAGCGTTGTGGGCAGGGCGCTATCATACGAGCAGTACTTC
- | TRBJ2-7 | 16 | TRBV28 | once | CASSPIWRDLNYEQYF | TGTGCCAGCAGTCCCATCTGGCGGGACCTTAACTACGAGCAGTACTTC